Below, one TCR beta chain is given with its context. What it binds is not known. The junction shows a germline mismatch at one end, possibly a read error. Per germline, CDR1 MNHEY and CDR2 SVGEGT. The CDR3 runs 13 residues. This sample is part of a study of T cell repertoires in cytomegalovirus infection. TCRdb redid the calling of the reads with MiXCR, one entry per CDR3 protein. The sample has about 830,000 distinct CDR3 sequences; around a third are singletons. The chain combines TRBV6-2 or TRBV6-3 with TRBJ1-1, with D unresolved. This clonotype originated in a human donor in good health (CMV status not recorded). Some clones in this sample may be carry-over from other donors' samples. Sequencing was performed on cultured CD8+ T cells from PBMCs, taken from culture after CMV antigen stimulation. Here the CDR3 DNA reads TGTACCAGCGGCCGGGGAAAGTCAACTGAAGCTTTCTTT. Its protein product is CTSGRGKSTEAFF.